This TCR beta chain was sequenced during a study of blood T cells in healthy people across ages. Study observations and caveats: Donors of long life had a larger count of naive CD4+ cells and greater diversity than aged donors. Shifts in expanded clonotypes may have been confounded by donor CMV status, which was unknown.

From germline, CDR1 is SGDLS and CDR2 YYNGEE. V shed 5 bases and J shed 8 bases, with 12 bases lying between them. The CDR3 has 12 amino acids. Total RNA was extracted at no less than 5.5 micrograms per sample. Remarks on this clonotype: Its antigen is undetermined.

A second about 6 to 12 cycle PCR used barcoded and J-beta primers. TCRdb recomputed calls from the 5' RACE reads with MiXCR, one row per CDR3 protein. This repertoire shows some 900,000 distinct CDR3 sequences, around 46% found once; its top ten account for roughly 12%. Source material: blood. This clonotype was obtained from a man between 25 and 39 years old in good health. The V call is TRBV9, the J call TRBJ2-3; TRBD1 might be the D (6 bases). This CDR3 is CASSTLGGTQYF. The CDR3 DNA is TGTGCCAGCAGTACCCTAGGGGGTACGCAGTATTTT. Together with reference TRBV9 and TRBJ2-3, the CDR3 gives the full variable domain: DSGVTQTPKHLITATGQRVTLRCSPRSGDLSVYWYQQSLDQGLQFLIQYYNGEERAKGNILERFSAQQFPDLHSELNLSSLELGDSALYFCASSTLGGTQYFGPGTRLTVL.